One and the same sample provided the 7 T cell receptor beta chains below, sequenced in a study of molecular identifiers for immune sequencing clone quantification. TCRdb fed the PCR reads into MiXCR, producing one record per CDR3 protein. This sample has 400,000 to 600,000 distinct CDR3 sequences, with about a fifth found just once. The sample consisted of naive CD8+ T cells from blood, with Jurkat cell RNA spiked in. The subset is: FACS-sorted CD8+CD4-CCR7+CD45RA+ naive T cells. The receptors derive from a human donor in good health. Some libraries in this study had Jurkat cell RNA spiked in.

The chain carries TRBV27 and TRBJ1-6; D is ambiguous. Trimming cost V 3 bases and J 11 bases, with 11 bases left between them. Germline V CDR1 and CDR2: MNHEY, SMNVEV (reference sequence). This CDR3 has 13 residues. The CDR3 DNA follows: TGTGCCAGCAGTTTGGCGGGGAGGACACCCCTCCACTTT. Its translation: CASSLAGRTPLHF.

A word on this clonotype: A junction boundary mismatches the germline segment, possibly from a read error. CDR3 protein: CATSDIQGPDNERFF. The DNA of the CDR3 is TGTGCCACCAGTGATATACAGGGCCCGGACAATGAGCGGTTCTTC. The chain combines TRBV24-1 with TRBJ2-1, with D perhaps TRBD1 (6 bases). The germline gives CDR1 KGHDR, CDR2 SFDVKD. CDR3 length equals 15 residues.

Ten or more counts support this clonotype. The rearrangement joins TRBV6-1 to TRBJ2-7, with a tentative D call TRBD1 (6 bases). V lost 1 base and J lost 3, with 13 bases in between. Germline lookup yields CDR1 MNHNS and CDR2 SASEGT. CDR3 length: 15 amino acids. In DNA, the CDR3 is TGTGCCAGCAGTGAAGACAGGGAAGGGTTCTACGAGCAGTACTTC. Translated, it gives CASSEDREGFYEQYF.

This clonotype was counted at least ten times. This chain's CDR3 is CASSPGQGLTEQYF. CDR3 sequence (DNA): TGTGCCAGCAGCCCAGGACAGGGTTTAACCGAGCAGTACTTC. The rearrangement uses TRBV5-8 and TRBJ2-7; 8 positions agree with TRBD1. The V gene's germline CDR1 is SGHTS and CDR2 YDEGEE. Trimming removed 4 bases from V and 6 bases from J; junction bases left unmatched: 9. CDR3 length equals 14 residues.

This chain uses TRBV27 with TRBJ2-3, with D perhaps TRBD2 (5 bases). Trimming took off 5 bases at V and 2 bases at J, with 14 bases between the two ends. The V gene's germline CDR1 is MNHEY and CDR2 SMNVEV (reference sequence). The CDR3 consists of 15 residues. CDR3 in DNA: TGTGCCAGCAGTCCCCGAGGGATCAACACAGATACGCAGTATTTT. This encodes CASSPRGINTDTQYF.

This clonotype was counted at least ten times. The V gene is TRBV25-1, the J gene TRBJ2-3; TRBD1 matches 7 bases. The CDR3 spans 13 residues. J gave up 4 bases and V 8 bases, and 6 bases lay outside the gene matches. Germline V gene data show CDR1 as MGHDK and CDR2 as SYGVNS. CDR3 in DNA: TGTGCCAGCCAGACAGGGCTCGCAGATACGCAGTATTTT. Protein product: CASQTGLADTQYF.

This clonotype was recorded many times. The chain combines TRBV30 with TRBJ2-7, with D tentatively TRBD2 (5 bases). V shed 3 bases and J shed 3 bases, with 12 bases lying between them. The CDR3 is 13 residues long. CDR1 and CDR2 (germline): GTSNPN, SVGIG (reference sequence). The CDR3 sequence is CAWSADGGYEQYF. Written as DNA, the CDR3 is TGTGCCTGGAGCGCGGACGGAGGCTACGAGCAGTACTTC.